These 27 T cell receptor beta chains originate from one sample sequenced in a study of blood T cell repertoires in COVID-19. Measured with immunoSEQ multiplex PCR; TCRdb has only the in-frame clones, and not every one. This sample yields 250,000 or so clones, of which 70% to 90% are seen a single time; about 5.2% belongs to the top ten. Sequences were obtained from peripheral blood. The receptor set was obtained from a woman aged 55-70 years with COVID-19, enrolled during active disease.

The rearrangement uses TRBV5-1 and TRBJ2-7; TRBD2 aligns across 10 bases. CDR1 SGHRS and CDR2 YFSETQ come from the germline V gene. The V and J ends lost 1 base and 2 bases, in that order; junction bases with no gene match: 9. The CDR3 sequence is 17 residues long. CDR3 bases: TGCGCCAGCAGCTTGTCTCCCCCCGGACTAGCGGCCTACGAGCAGTACTTC. This translates into CASSLSPPGLAAYEQYF.

This clone was counted only a few times. V is TRBV27 and J is TRBJ2-2; TRBD1 might be the D (5 bases). Per germline, CDR1 MNHEY and CDR2 SMNVEV (reference sequence). This CDR3 spans 16 amino acids. The V end was cut by 2 bases, the J end by 5 bases, with 15 bases between. Here the CDR3 reads CASSLRRAGNTGELFF. The CDR3 DNA is TGTGCCAGCAGTTTAAGACGGGCAGGGAATACCGGGGAGCTGTTTTTT.

The J gene is TRBJ1-1, the V gene TRBV13; TRBD1 might be the D (5 bases). The CDR3 runs 15 residues. The V and J ends lost 5 bases and 1 base respectively, with 14 bases between them. CDR1 is PRHDT and CDR2 is FYEKMQ in the germline V gene (reference sequence). The CDR3 reads CASSLDSQSNTEAFF. The CDR3 nucleotides read TGTGCCAGCAGCCTTGACAGCCAATCGAACACTGAAGCTTTCTTT. Filled out from reference TRBV13 and TRBJ1-1, the complete variable domain reads AAGVIQSPRHLIKEKRETATLKCYPIPRHDTVYWYQQGPGQDPQFLISFYEKMQSDKGSIPDRFSAQQFSDYHSELNMSSLELGDSALYFCASSLDSQSNTEAFFGQGTRLTVV.

The J gene is TRBJ1-1, the V gene TRBV7-2, with D possibly matching TRBD1 (6 bases). The CDR3 covers 15 residues. V was shortened by 5 bases and J by 1 base, with 14 bases between the two germline ends. Germline values: CDR1 SGHTA, CDR2 FQGNSA. CDR3 coding DNA: TGTGCCAGCAGCGAAACCGGGACATCGAACACTGAAGCTTTCTTT. It codes for CASSETGTSNTEAFF.

The chain links TRBV5-1 to TRBJ1-1; a weak D match, TRBD1 (6 bases). The CDR3 is made up of 14 amino acids. Trimming removed 0 bases at V and 8 bases at J, with 14 bases between. The germline V gene has CDR1 SGHRS and CDR2 YFSETQ. CDR3 coding DNA: TGCGCCAGCAGCTTGGAGGGGGGGGTGGGCGAAGCTTTCTTT. Translated: CASSLEGGVGEAFF.

This clone was picked up one time. This chain links TRBV6-2 or TRBV6-3 with TRBJ2-7; no firm D call. CDR1 and CDR2 from the germline V gene are MNHEY and SVGEGT. The CDR3 consists of 11 residues. V lost 5 bases, J lost 4 bases, and 6 bases lay in between. CDR3 sequence reads: CASSDNYEQYF. The DNA of the CDR3 is TGTGCCAGCAGTGACAATTACGAGCAGTACTTC.

The CDR3, as DNA: TGTGCCAGCAGCTGGGACGGAGGGACCTACGAGCAGTACTTC. This translates into CASSWDGGTYEQYF. The chain has TRBV11-2 and TRBJ2-7; perhaps TRBD2 as D (6 bases). This CDR3 has 14 residues. Trimming took 4 bases from V and 2 from J, leaving 12 bases between them. The germline gives CDR1 SGHAT, CDR2 FQNNGV.

The rearrangement links TRBV28 to TRBJ2-1; 11 bases align to TRBD1. This CDR3 contains 16 residues. Trimming removed 5 bases from V and 1 base from J; junction bases left unmatched: 4. From germline, CDR1 is MDHEN and CDR2 SYDVKM. The DNA of the CDR3 is TGTGCCAGCAGTAAGGGACAGGGGGTGTCCTACAATGAGCAGTTCTTC. It is translated as CASSKGQGVSYNEQFF.

This clone was seen a few times. This chain connects TRBV5-8 to TRBJ2-2; D is perhaps TRBD1 (5 bases). The CDR3 totals 16 residues. V was clipped by 4 bases and J by 1 base, with 14 bases between them. Germline assignment: CDR1 SGHTS and CDR2 YDEGEE. DNA of the CDR3: TGTGCCAGCAGCGTAGACAGCTATAGGAACACCGGGGAGCTGTTTTTT. Translated: CASSVDSYRNTGELFF.

V gene TRBV6-5 combines with J gene TRBJ2-2, with 8 bases aligning to TRBD2. Unmatched junction bases numbered 5, after V lost 5 bases and J lost 3 bases. The length of the CDR3 is 15 residues. Germline-derived CDR1 and CDR2 are MNHEY and SVGAGI. CDR3 loop: CASSTSGSDTGELFF. In DNA form, the CDR3 reads TGTGCCAGCAGTACCAGCGGGAGCGACACCGGGGAGCTGTTTTTT.

The V and J genes are TRBV28 and TRBJ1-3, with TRBD1 matching 10 bases. V lost 4 bases and J lost 0; bases outside the gene matches: 6. The CDR3 loop spans 17 amino acids. In germline, CDR1 is MDHEN, CDR2 SYDVKM. The DNA of the CDR3 is TGTGCCAGCAGTTCTCCGGGACAGGGGAGCTCTGGAAACACCATATATTTT. Its protein product is CASSSPGQGSSGNTIYF.

CDR3 region: CASRRQGAGELFF. CDR3 bases: TGTGCCAGCAGAAGACAGGGGGCCGGGGAGCTGTTTTTT. This chain joins TRBV25-1 and TRBJ2-2; 9 bases agree with TRBD1. Germline CDR1 MGHDK, CDR2 SYGVNS. The J segment lost 6 bases and the V segment lost 6 bases, leaving 2 bases of the junction unmatched. The CDR3 is 13 amino acids.

This rearrangement joins TRBV21-1 to TRBJ1-5; the table's D call TRBD1 went unverified against the DNA. TRBV21-1 is annotated as a pseudogene. This CDR3 is 14 amino acids long. The CDR3: CASSKDRGLQPQHF. In DNA form, the CDR3 reads TGTGCCAGCAGCAAAGACAGGGGGCTCCAGCCCCAGCATTTT.

J is TRBJ1-2 and V is TRBV6-5, with no clear D. Germline lookup yields CDR1 MNHEY and CDR2 SVGAGI. With 10 bases removed from V and 6 bases from J, the gap between germline ends came to 15 bases. The CDR3 spans 12 residues. The CDR3 loop is CATGDLRHGYTF. The CDR3 DNA sequence: TGTGCCACAGGCGACCTTCGCCATGGCTACACCTTC.

The rearrangement joins TRBV5-4 to TRBJ1-4; weak D call: TRBD1 (6 bases). This CDR3 comprises 15 residues. Deletions cut 3 bases from V and 8 bases from J, with 17 bases between. Germline-derived CDR1 and CDR2 are SGHNT and YYREEE (reference sequence). The CDR3 nucleotides are TGTGCCAGCAGCTCTCCTACAGGGAGAGGGGAAAAACTGTTTTTT. It is translated as CASSSPTGRGEKLFF.

This chain links TRBV2 with TRBJ1-3; 9 positions agree with TRBD1. This CDR3 region has 14 residues. From germline, CDR1 is SNHLY and CDR2 FYNNEI. Trimming cost V 7 bases and J 2 bases; bases outside gene matches: 3. The CDR3 nucleotides are TGTGCCAGCACCCGACAGGGGGCTGGAAACACCATATATTTT. Translated: CASTRQGAGNTIYF.

On this clone: The same CDR3 is also encoded by other DNA sequences in this sample. The V call is TRBV28, the J call TRBJ2-7, with 7 positions matching TRBD2. CDR3 length: 15 residues. The ends lost 4 bases at V and 0 bases at J; junction bases unmatched: 6. Looked up from germline, CDR1 is MDHEN and CDR2 is SYDVKM. The CDR3 sequence: CASSSQGGSSYEQYF. CDR3 DNA sequence: TGTGCCAGCAGTTCCCAGGGAGGGAGCTCCTACGAGCAGTACTTC. The whole variable domain, remainder taken from reference TRBV28 and TRBJ2-7, is DVKVTQSSRYLVKRTGEKVFLECVQDMDHENMFWYRQDPGLGLRLIYFSYDVKMKEKGDIPEGYSVSREKKERFSLILESASTNQTSMYLCASSSQGGSSYEQYFGPGTRLTVT.

This chain joins TRBV24-1 and TRBJ2-6; 8 nucleotides align to TRBD1. The CDR3 loop spans 15 amino acids. Losses at the gene ends were 9 bases for V and 4 bases for J; bases not matched to a gene: 7. Per germline, CDR1 KGHDR and CDR2 SFDVKD. The chain's CDR3 is CATGPTGAGANVLTF. The CDR3 DNA sequence: TGTGCCACCGGTCCGACAGGGGCCGGGGCCAACGTCCTGACTTTC.

The chain recombines TRBV5-4 with TRBJ1-4; 10 bases fit TRBD1. CDR3 length: 15 residues. With 4 bases clipped from V and 8 bases from J, the junction kept 8 bases outside the gene matches. Looked up from germline, CDR1 is SGHNT and CDR2 is YYREEE (reference sequence). CDR3 bases: TGTGCCAGCAGCACCGGACAGGGGGTAGGGGAAAAACTGTTTTTT. Residues: CASSTGQGVGEKLFF.

This clone turned up a few times. The chain couples TRBV5-5 to TRBJ1-5; tentative D call: TRBD1 (5 bases). V shed 2 bases and J shed 5 bases, with 11 bases lying between them. This CDR3 contains 14 residues. In germline, CDR1 is SGHKS, CDR2 YYEKEE (reference sequence). The CDR3 DNA reads TGTGCCAGCAGCTTAAGGGGCGAGCATCAGCCCCAGCATTTT. It specifies CASSLRGEHQPQHF.

The chain carries TRBV18 and TRBJ1-1; TRBD1 might be the D (6 bases). V lost 5 bases and J 0 bases, leaving 13 bases between the germline ends. CDR1 and CDR2 from the germline V gene are KGHSH and LQKENI. The CDR3 extends over 15 amino acids. The CDR3 bases are TGTGCCAGCTCAGTACGACAGGCGATGAACACTGAAGCTTTCTTT. Amino acid sequence: CASSVRQAMNTEAFF.

The genes are TRBV6-4 and TRBJ1-4, with unresolved D. Trimming left V 7 bases short and J 0 bases short, with 12 bases between. The germline CDR1 and CDR2 sequences are MRHNA and SNTAGT. CDR3 length: 15 amino acids. The CDR3 DNA reads TGTGCCAGCACCGGCCTCCTAGCAACTAATGAAAAACTGTTTTTT. This encodes CASTGLLATNEKLFF.

The chain links TRBV11-1 to TRBJ2-7; 9 bases are shared with TRBD2. V dropped 1 base and J dropped 0; count of bases not matched to a gene: 4. Germline CDR1 reads SGHAT; CDR2 reads FQDESV (reference sequence). The CDR3 covers 16 residues. The CDR3 is CASSLELAGGSYEQYF. The CDR3 DNA sequence: TGTGCCAGCAGCTTAGAACTAGCGGGCGGCTCCTACGAGCAGTACTTC.

The V call is TRBV7-8, the J call TRBJ1-5; 8 bases fit TRBD1. CDR3 length: 17 amino acids. The germline CDR1 and CDR2 sequences are SGHVS and FQNEAQ. The V gene end was trimmed by 4 bases and the J gene end by 0 bases; junction bases not matched to a gene: 8. CDR3 loop: CASSSDRGFLSNQPQHF. For the CDR3, the DNA is TGTGCCAGCAGCTCAGACAGGGGATTCCTTAGCAATCAGCCCCAGCATTTT.

On this clone: Additional DNA sequences in this sample encode the identical CDR3. J is TRBJ1-1 and V is TRBV18; D not resolved. Trimming took 2 bases from V and 8 from J, leaving 6 bases between them. Germline assignment: CDR1 KGHSH and CDR2 LQKENI. The CDR3 runs 11 residues. CDR3 amino acids: CASSPGPEAFF. The CDR3 region has the DNA TGTGCCAGCTCACCAGGGCCAGAAGCTTTCTTT.

This clone was detected only a few times. Different DNA sequences within this sample yield the same CDR3. V usage is TRBV6-1 and J usage is TRBJ1-1, with unresolved D. V was cut by 3 bases and J by 1 base, with 6 bases left in between. Looked up from germline, CDR1 is MNHNS and CDR2 is SASEGT. The CDR3 runs 13 residues. CDR3 sequence: CASSERENTEAFF. CDR3 coding DNA: TGTGCCAGCAGTGAGAGAGAGAACACTGAAGCTTTCTTT.

This clone was recorded once. The chain links TRBV18 to TRBJ1-1; tentative D call: TRBD1 (6 bases). The V end lost 3 bases, the J end lost 5 bases, and 13 bases lay between the germline ends. CDR1 is KGHSH, CDR2 LQKENI, per germline. This CDR3 is 14 amino acids long. CDR3: CASSPAGERTEAFF. CDR3 DNA: TGTGCCAGCTCACCGGCAGGGGAAAGGACTGAAGCTTTCTTT.